This T cell receptor (beta chain) was observed in a study of vaccination effects on CD4 cells after COVID-19. About the study: About 2.2 million PBMC per well were cultured with around 10 IU/ml IL-2 and approximately 9.1 ug/ml peptides. Notes on the study in general: The study found that only 1 of 255 vaccine-induced clones from healthy vaccinees cross-reacted with common cold coronaviruses.

Measured with immunoSEQ multiplex PCR; TCRdb has only the in-frame clones, and not every one. The data hold 65,000 to 80,000 clones, with approximately 77% observed a single time. This clone was seen a few times. What it binds is unknown. Subsequent to a culture period of more than 8 days, CD4+ T cells were isolated. Recipients of the vaccine had no prior SARS-CoV-2 infection and negative nucleocapsid antibodies. The CDR3 is 13 residues long. Germline CDR1 is SEHNR and CDR2 is FQNEAQ (reference sequence). V was clipped by 7 bases and J by 0 bases, with 9 bases between them. The receptor was isolated from a human donor who received a COVID-19 vaccine. The rearrangement uses TRBV7-9 and TRBJ1-2; tentative D call: TRBD1 (5 bases). Here the sequenced sample was CD4+ T cells from PBMCs cultured without peptide, taken before COVID-19 vaccination. The DNA of the CDR3 is TGTGCCAGCAACCAGGGATCTAACTATGGCTACACCTTC. It specifies CASNQGSNYGYTF. Full variable domain (outside the CDR3, taken from reference TRBV7-9 and TRBJ1-2): DTGVSQNPRHKITKRGQNVTFRCDPISEHNRLYWYRQTLGQGPEFLTYFQNEAQLEKSRLLSDRFSAERPKGSFSTLEIQRTEQGDSAMYLCASNQGSNYGYTFGSGTRLTVV.